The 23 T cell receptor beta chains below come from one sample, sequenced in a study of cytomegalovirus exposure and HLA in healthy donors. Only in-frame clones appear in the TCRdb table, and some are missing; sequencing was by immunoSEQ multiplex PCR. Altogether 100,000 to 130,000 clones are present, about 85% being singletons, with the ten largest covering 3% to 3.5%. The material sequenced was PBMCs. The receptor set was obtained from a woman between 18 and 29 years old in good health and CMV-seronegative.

The CDR3 sequence is CASSAEGTDYNSPLHF. CDR3 nucleotides: TGTGCCAGTAGTGCAGAGGGGACAGACTATAATTCACCCCTCCACTTT. The J gene is TRBJ1-6, the V gene TRBV19, with TRBD1 matching over 7 bases. V dropped 5 bases and J dropped 3; count of bases not matched to a gene: 7. The CDR3 has 16 residues. Germline CDR1 reads LNHDA; CDR2 reads SQIVND (reference sequence).

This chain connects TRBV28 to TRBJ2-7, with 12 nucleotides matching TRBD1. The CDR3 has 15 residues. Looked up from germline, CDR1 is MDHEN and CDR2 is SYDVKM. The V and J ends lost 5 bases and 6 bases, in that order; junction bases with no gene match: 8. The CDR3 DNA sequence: TGTGCCAGCAGTGCCGCCGGGACAGGGGGCACCGAGCAGTACTTC. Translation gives CASSAAGTGGTEQYF. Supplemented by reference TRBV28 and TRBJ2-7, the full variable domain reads DVKVTQSSRYLVKRTGEKVFLECVQDMDHENMFWYRQDPGLGLRLIYFSYDVKMKEKGDIPEGYSVSREKKERFSLILESASTNQTSMYLCASSAAGTGGTEQYFGPGTRLTVT.

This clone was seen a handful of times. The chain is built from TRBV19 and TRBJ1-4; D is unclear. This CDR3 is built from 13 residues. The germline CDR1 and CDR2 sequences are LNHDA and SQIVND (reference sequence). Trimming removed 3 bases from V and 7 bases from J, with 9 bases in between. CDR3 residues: CASSIAAGEKLFF. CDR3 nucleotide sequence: TGTGCCAGTAGTATCGCGGCGGGTGAAAAACTGTTTTTT.

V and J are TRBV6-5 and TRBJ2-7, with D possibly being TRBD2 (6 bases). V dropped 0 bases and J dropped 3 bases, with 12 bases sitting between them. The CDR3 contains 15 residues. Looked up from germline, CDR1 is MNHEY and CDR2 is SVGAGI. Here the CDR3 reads CASSYSAGPFYEQYF. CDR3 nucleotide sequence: TGTGCCAGCAGTTACTCCGCGGGACCCTTCTACGAGCAGTACTTC.

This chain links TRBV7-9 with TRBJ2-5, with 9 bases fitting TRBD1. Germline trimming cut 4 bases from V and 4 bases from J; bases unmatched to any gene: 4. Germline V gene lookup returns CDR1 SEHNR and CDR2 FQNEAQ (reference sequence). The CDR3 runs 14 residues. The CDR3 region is CASSYTGGTETQYF. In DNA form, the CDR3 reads TGTGCCAGCAGCTATACAGGGGGCACAGAGACCCAGTACTTC. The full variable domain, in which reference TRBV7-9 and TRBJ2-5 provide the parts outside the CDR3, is DTGVSQNPRHKITKRGQNVTFRCDPISEHNRLYWYRQTLGQGPEFLTYFQNEAQLEKSRLLSDRFSAERPKGSFSTLEIQRTEQGDSAMYLCASSYTGGTETQYFGPGTRLLVL.

The CDR3 reads CASSPLGGYEQYF. The CDR3 nucleotides read TGTGCCAGCAGCCCCCTCGGAGGGTACGAGCAGTACTTC. This rearrangement joins TRBV7-3 to TRBJ2-7, with D possibly TRBD2 on 6 matching bases. The CDR3 contains 13 residues. V was cut by 5 bases and J by 4 bases, with 12 bases left in between. CDR1 is SGHTA, CDR2 FQGTGA, per germline. The variable domain in full, with the rest retrieved from reference TRBV7-3 and TRBJ2-7, is GAGVSQTPSNKVTEKGKYVELRCDPISGHTALYWYRQSLGQGPEFLIYFQGTGAADDSGLPNDRFFAVRPEGSVSTLKIQRTERGDSAVYLCASSPLGGYEQYFGPGTRLTVT.

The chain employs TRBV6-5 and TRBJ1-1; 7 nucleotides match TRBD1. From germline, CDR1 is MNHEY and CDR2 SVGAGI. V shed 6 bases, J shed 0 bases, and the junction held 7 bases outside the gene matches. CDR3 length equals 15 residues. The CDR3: CASSKGDRMNTEAFF. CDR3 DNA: TGTGCCAGCAGCAAGGGGGACAGAATGAACACTGAAGCTTTCTTT.

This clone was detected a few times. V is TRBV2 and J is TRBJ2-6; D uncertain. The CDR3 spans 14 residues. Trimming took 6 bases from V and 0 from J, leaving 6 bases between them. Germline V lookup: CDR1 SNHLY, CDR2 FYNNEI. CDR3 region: CASRSVSGANVLTF. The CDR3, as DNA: TGTGCCAGCAGGTCCGTCTCTGGGGCCAACGTCCTGACTTTC. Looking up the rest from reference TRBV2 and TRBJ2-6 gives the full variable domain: EPEVTQTPSHQVTQMGQEVILRCVPISNHLYFYWYRQILGQKVEFLVSFYNNEISEKSEIFDDQFSVERPDGSNFTLKIRSTKLEDSAMYFCASRSVSGANVLTFGAGSRLTVL.

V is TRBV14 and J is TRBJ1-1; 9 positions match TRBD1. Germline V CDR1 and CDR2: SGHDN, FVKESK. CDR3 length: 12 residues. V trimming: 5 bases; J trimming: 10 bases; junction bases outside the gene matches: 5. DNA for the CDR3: TGTGCCAGCAGCATGGACAGGGGCAGAGCTTTCTTT. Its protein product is CASSMDRGRAFF.

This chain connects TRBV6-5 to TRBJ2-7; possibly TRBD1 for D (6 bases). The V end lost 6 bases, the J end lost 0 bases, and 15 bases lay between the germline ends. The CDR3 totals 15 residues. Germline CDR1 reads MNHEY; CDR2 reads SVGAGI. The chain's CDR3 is CASSKDRSNSYEQYF. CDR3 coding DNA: TGTGCCAGCAGCAAGGACAGAAGTAACTCCTACGAGCAGTACTTC.

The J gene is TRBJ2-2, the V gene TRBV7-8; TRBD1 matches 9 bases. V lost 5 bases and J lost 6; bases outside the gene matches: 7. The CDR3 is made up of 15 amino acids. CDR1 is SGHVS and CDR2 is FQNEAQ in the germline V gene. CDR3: CASSRTGVLAGELFF. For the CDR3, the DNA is TGTGCCAGCAGCCGGACAGGGGTTCTTGCCGGGGAGCTGTTTTTT.

CDR3 in amino acids: CASSFGTAYEQYF. As DNA, the CDR3 is TGTGCCAGCAGCTTCGGCACAGCCTACGAGCAGTACTTC. The chain joins TRBV5-6 to TRBJ2-7; no clear D gene. Trimming removed 2 bases from V and 2 bases from J, with 8 bases in between. From germline, CDR1 is SGHDT and CDR2 YYEEEE. The CDR3 loop spans 13 amino acids.

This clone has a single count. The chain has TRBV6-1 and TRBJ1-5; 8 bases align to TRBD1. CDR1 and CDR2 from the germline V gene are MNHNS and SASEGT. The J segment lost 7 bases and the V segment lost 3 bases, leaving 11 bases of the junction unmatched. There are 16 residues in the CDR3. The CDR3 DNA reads TGTGCCAGCAGTGAGCAACCCAGGGGGCTGGGGCAGCCCCAGCATTTT. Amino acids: CASSEQPRGLGQPQHF.

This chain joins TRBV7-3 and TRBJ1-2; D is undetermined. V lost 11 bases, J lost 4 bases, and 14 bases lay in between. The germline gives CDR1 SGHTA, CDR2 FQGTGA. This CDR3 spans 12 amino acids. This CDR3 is CAPYGILYGYTF. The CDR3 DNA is TGTGCCCCATACGGGATCCTCTATGGCTACACCTTC.

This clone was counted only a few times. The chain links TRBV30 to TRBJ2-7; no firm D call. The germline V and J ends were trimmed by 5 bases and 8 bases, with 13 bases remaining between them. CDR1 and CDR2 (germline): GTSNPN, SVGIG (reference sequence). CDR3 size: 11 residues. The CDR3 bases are TGTGCCTGGGGCTTCGAAAACAAGCAGTACTTC. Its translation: CAWGFENKQYF. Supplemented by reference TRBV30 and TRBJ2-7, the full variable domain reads SQTIHQWPATLVQPVGSPLSLECTVEGTSNPNLYWYRQAAGRGLQLLFYSVGIGQISSEVPQNLSASRPQDRQFILSSKKLLLSDSGFYLCAWGFENKQYFGPGTRLTVT.

In nucleotides, the CDR3 is TGCAGTGCTAGTTTCTCCGATACGCAGTATTTT. This encodes CSASFSDTQYF. This rearrangement joins TRBV20-1 to TRBJ2-3; D is undetermined. V lost 3 bases and J 6 bases, leaving 7 bases between the germline ends. CDR1 DFQATT and CDR2 SNEGSKA come from the germline V gene (reference sequence). The CDR3 extends over 11 amino acids.

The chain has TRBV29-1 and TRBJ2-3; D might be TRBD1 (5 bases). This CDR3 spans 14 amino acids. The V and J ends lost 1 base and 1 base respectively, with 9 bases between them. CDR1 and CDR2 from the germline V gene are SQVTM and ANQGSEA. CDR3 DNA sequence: TGCAGCGTTGAAGGGGCAGGGCGCACAGATACGCAGTATTTT. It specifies CSVEGAGRTDTQYF.

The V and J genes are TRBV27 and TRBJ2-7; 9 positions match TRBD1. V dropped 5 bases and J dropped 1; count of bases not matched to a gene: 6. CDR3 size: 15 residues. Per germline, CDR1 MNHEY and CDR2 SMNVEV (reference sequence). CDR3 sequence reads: CASSLKGQGSYEQYF. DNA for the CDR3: TGTGCCAGCAGTCTTAAGGGACAGGGTTCCTACGAGCAGTACTTC.

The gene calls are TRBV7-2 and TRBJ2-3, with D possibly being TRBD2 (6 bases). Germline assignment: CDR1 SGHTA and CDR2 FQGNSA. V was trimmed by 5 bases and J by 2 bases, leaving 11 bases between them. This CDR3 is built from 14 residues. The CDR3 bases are TGTGCCAGCAGCCGCGGGGCAATCACAGATACGCAGTATTTT. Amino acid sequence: CASSRGAITDTQYF.

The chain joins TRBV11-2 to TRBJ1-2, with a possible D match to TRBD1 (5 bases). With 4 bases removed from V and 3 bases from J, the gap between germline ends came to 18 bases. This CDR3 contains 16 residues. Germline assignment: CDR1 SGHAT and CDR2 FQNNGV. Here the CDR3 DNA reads TGTGCCAGCAGCTCGACCGCGGACATCTTTTACTATGGCTACACCTTC. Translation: CASSSTADIFYYGYTF.

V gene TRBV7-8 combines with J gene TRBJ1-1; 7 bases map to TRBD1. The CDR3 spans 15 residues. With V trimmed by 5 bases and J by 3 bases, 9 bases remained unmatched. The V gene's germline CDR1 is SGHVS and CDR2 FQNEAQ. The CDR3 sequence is CASSQTGRSDTEAFF. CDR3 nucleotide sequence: TGTGCCAGCAGCCAGACAGGGAGGTCGGACACTGAAGCTTTCTTT.

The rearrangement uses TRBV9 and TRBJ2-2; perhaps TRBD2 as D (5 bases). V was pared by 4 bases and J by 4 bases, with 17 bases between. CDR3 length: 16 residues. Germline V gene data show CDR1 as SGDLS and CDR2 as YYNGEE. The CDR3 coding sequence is TGTGCCAGCAGCCTTAGCGAGGGCCCGACCACCGGGGAGCTGTTTTTT. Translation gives CASSLSEGPTTGELFF.

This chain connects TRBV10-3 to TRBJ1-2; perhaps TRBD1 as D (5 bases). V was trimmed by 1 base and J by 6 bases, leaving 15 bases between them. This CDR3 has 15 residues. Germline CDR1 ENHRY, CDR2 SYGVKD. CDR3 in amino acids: CAISELAGKEDGYTF. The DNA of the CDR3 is TGTGCCATCAGTGAGTTAGCAGGGAAGGAAGATGGCTACACCTTC.